This TCR beta chain was captured in a study of blood T cell repertoires in COVID-19. About the study: PBMCs, B-cell-depleted T cells, or T cells were the source of the cDNA or gDNA that made up the material.

Per the germline V gene, CDR1 is MNHNY and CDR2 is SVGAGI (reference sequence). V was pared by 2 bases and J by 3 bases, with 6 bases of the junction left unmatched. The CDR3 runs 15 residues. Original data processing: Amplification with reference gene primers provided the estimates of nucleated cell counts. Libraries were prepared by immunoSEQ multiplex PCR; TCRdb keeps only in-frame clonotypes and omits some of them. The D gene and trimming were derived from the DNA, and the V and J assignments and clone size from that table. This repertoire shows roughly 86,000 clones, around 86% found once; its top ten account for over 4%.

The genes are TRBV6-6 and TRBJ2-7; 8 nucleotides line up with TRBD2. The receptor was derived from a man aged 35 to 55 with acute or convalescent COVID-19. The material sequenced was peripheral blood. The CDR3 sequence: CASSYPSGSNYEQYF. The CDR3 bases are TGTGCCAGCAGTTACCCAAGCGGGAGTAACTACGAGCAGTACTTC.